This T cell receptor beta chain was recorded in a study of T cells in localized non-small cell lung cancer. The study, taken as a whole, reports: Appearances in adjacent lung were noted for a median approximately 50 of the top 100 tumor clones. Heterogeneity is still possible, as just one tumor region was sequenced. Among the tissues sampled, uninvolved adjacent lung had the highest T cell clonality, above tumor. Blood T cell density predicted longer survival; adjacent-lung clonality, shorter.

A word on this clone: The antigen is not known.

This CDR3 comprises 14 residues. Trimming removed 0 bases at V and 2 bases at J, with 9 bases between. Germline assignment: CDR1 SGHRS and CDR2 YFSETQ. The method was immunoSEQ multiplex PCR; TCRdb's version includes in-frame clones alone and lacks a portion of them. The sample shows under 70,000 clones, roughly 90% of them seen only once. The chain links TRBV5-1 to TRBJ2-7, with D unresolved. The starting material was peripheral blood, obtained before any cancer treatment. This clonotype was obtained from a woman aged 40-75 years with stage I lung adenocarcinoma. The CDR3 bases are TGCGCCAGCAGCTTGGGACCAGGTCCCTACGAGCAGTACTTC. Encoded protein: CASSLGPGPYEQYF.